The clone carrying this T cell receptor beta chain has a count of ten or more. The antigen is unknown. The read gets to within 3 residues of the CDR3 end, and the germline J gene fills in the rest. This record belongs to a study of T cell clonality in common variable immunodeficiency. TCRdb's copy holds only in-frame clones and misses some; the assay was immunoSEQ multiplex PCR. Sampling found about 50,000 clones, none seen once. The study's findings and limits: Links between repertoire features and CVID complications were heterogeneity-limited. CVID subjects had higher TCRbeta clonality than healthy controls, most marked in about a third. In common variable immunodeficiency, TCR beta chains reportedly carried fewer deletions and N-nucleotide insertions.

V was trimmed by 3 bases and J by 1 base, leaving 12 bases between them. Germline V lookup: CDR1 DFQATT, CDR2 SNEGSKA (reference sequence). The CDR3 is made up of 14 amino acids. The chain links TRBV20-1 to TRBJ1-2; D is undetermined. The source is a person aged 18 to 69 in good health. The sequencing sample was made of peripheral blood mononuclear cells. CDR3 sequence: CSASTGLLNYGYTF. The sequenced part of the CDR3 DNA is TGCAGTGCTAGCACGGGGTTACTTAACTATGGC.